This T cell receptor (beta chain) was retrieved from a study of siplizumab effects on memory and regulatory T cells. Study outcomes and limitations: Left unconfirmed was the suppressive function of proliferating Tregs from siplizumab cultures. Among mappable alloreactive CD4+ clones, the Treg-derived fraction averaged approximately 73% with siplizumab versus 25% to 30% in controls. Siplizumab led to significantly less abundant alloreactive sequences that could be traced back to unstimulated CD4+ memory cells.

TCRdb's table, derived via immunoSEQ multiplex PCR, lists solely in-frame clones and lacks some. The sample holds some 100,000 clones, approximately 92% seen once. This clone was recorded once. No antigen is known for it. This receptor was taken from a human donor in good health. Some clones in this sample may be carry-over from other donors' samples. Sequenced: CD4+ T cells sorted from blood.

In DNA form, the CDR3 reads TGTGCCAGCACCGACAGCGGCCGGTCAACCGGGGAGCTGTTTTTT. Translation: CASTDSGRSTGELFF. The chain carries TRBV7-2 and TRBJ2-2; D might be TRBD1 or TRBD2, each matching 5 bases. Trimming shortened V by 7 bases and J by 5 bases, and 17 bases separated the two germline ends. Germline assignment: CDR1 SGHTA and CDR2 FQGNSA. The CDR3 spans 15 residues.